The rows below give T cell receptor beta chains drawn from one sample of a study of technical replicates of blood from a few donors. Assay: immunoSEQ multiplex PCR; the TCRdb copy retains only in-frame clones and omits some. This sample carries about 57,000 clones, roughly 86% of them seen once, and the ten largest clones take 4.5% to 5.5%. Sequenced: PBMCs. These receptors originate from a human donor in good health. Some clones in this sample may be carry-over from other donors' samples. CDR3s include the opening cysteine and the closing phenylalanine or tryptophan. D genes are given only for firm matches. The size field is filled for only some rows; it gives once, few, many or a size class.

len	v_gene	j_gene	d_gene	abundance	CDR3nt	CDR3aa
13	TRBV14	TRBJ1-4	NA	once	TGTGCCAGCAGCCATTTTTCGCGGGGAAAACTGTTTTTT	CASSHFSRGKLFF
14	TRBV6-1	TRBJ1-2	NA	NA	TGTGCCAGCAGTGCGTACGACAGAAACTATGGCTACACCTTC	CASSAYDRNYGYTF
15	TRBV15	TRBJ1-6	NA	NA	TGTGCCACCAGCAGAGATAACAGCCACAATTCACCCCTCCACTTT	CATSRDNSHNSPLHF
17	TRBV21-1	TRBJ1-2	NA	once	TGTGCCAGCAGTTCTTTCACCCGGGACAGGGGGCGTTATGGCTACACCTTC	CASSSFTRDRGRYGYTF
19	TRBV4-3	TRBJ2-2	NA	NA	TGCGCCAGCAGCCAAGGCCTGGTTTTGGGCAGAACGAACACCGGGGAGCTGTTTTTT	CASSQGLVLGRTNTGELFF
14	TRBV5-1	TRBJ1-4	NA	NA	TGCGCCAGCAGCTTGATGGGGCAGAATGAAAAACTGTTTTTT	CASSLMGQNEKLFF
16	TRBV2	TRBJ1-1	NA	NA	TGTGCCAGCACCCTTAAACTTCAGGGAATGAACACTGAAGCTTTCTTT	CASTLKLQGMNTEAFF
16	TRBV5-6	TRBJ2-7	NA	NA	TGTGCCAGCAGCTTGCGATCAGCACGGAGAGGTCGCGAGCAGTACTTC	CASSLRSARRGREQYF
15	TRBV6-6	TRBJ1-1	NA	once	TGTGCCAGCAGTTACTGGAGGGGAGTGAACACTGAAGCTTTCTTT	CASSYWRGVNTEAFF
15	TRBV5-1	TRBJ2-7	NA	NA	TGCGCCAGCAGCTCCAACGCCGGGGATTCCTACGAGCAGTACTTC	CASSSNAGDSYEQYF
14	TRBV6-5	TRBJ1-5	TRBD1	NA	TGTGCCAGCAGCGGGACAGGGAACAATCAGCCCCAGCATTTT	CASSGTGNNQPQHF
13	TRBV11-2	TRBJ1-2	TRBD1	NA	TGTGCCAGCAGCTTGGACAGGGAGCGTGGCTACACCTTC	CASSLDRERGYTF
15	TRBV11-2	TRBJ2-7	NA	NA	TGTGCCAGCAGCCCCCCCGGGACTTCCTCCTACGAGCAGTACTTC	CASSPPGTSSYEQYF
14	TRBV7-3	TRBJ2-1	TRBD2	NA	TGTGCCAGCAGCGCAGCGGGAGGGAGGGGTGAGCAGTTCTTC	CASSAAGGRGEQFF
13	TRBV5-1	TRBJ1-3	NA	NA	TGCGCCAGCAGCACGGGCTCTGGAAACACCATATATTTT	CASSTGSGNTIYF
15	TRBV10-3	TRBJ1-5	TRBD1	NA	TGTGCCATCAGTGAATCACAGGGGGACAATCAGCCCCAGCATTTT	CAISESQGDNQPQHF
15	TRBV9	TRBJ2-7	TRBD2	NA	TGTGCCAGCAGCGTGACTAGCGGGAGTTTCTACGAGCAGTACTTC	CASSVTSGSFYEQYF
15	TRBV6-1	TRBJ1-6	NA	NA	TGTGCCAGCAGTGAATTAAGAGGGTTAGGTTCACCCCTCCACTTT	CASSELRGLGSPLHF
19	TRBV15	TRBJ2-7	TRBD2	NA	TGTGCCACCAGCAGAGGGGGACTAGCGGGGGCCGCAAGCTCCTACGAGCAGTACTTC	CATSRGGLAGAASSYEQYF
13	TRBV7-6	TRBJ1-1	NA	NA	TGTGCCAGCAGCTTAGGTATGAACTCTGAAGCTTTCTTT	CASSLGMNSEAFF
14	TRBV13	TRBJ1-2	NA	few	TGTGCCAGCAGCTCTCCAGGAGGGGCGGGAGGCTACACCTTC	CASSSPGGAGGYTF
15	TRBV7-2	TRBJ1-3	TRBD1	NA	TGTGCCAGCAGCTTAGCGCGGACAGGGATGAACACCATATATTTT	CASSLARTGMNTIYF